The 15 T cell receptor beta chains given below trace back to one sample, sequenced in a study of blood T cell repertoires in COVID-19. Here immunoSEQ multiplex PCR was the method, and the copy in TCRdb shows in-frame clones only, minus some. The data contain 350,000 or so clones, approximately 90% of them singletons. Sequencing was done on a sample of peripheral blood. Receptors were obtained from a woman in her sixties or seventies with COVID-19, enrolled during active disease.

This clone has just one count. This CDR3 is CASSLELGRVSGNTIYF. In nucleotides, the CDR3 is TGTGCCAGCAGCTTGGAGTTAGGCAGGGTCTCTGGAAACACCATATATTTT. The chain joins TRBV5-8 to TRBJ1-3, with D tentatively TRBD1 (5 bases). Germline-derived CDR1 and CDR2 are SGHTS and YDEGEE. This CDR3 has 17 residues. V was cut by 0 bases and J by 0 bases, with 13 bases left in between.

This chain links TRBV2 with TRBJ1-3; 7 bases align to TRBD1. Looked up from germline, CDR1 is SNHLY and CDR2 is FYNNEI. This CDR3 has 14 amino acids. V was pared by 6 bases and J by 3 bases, with 5 bases of the junction left unmatched. The CDR3: CASRHRGLGNTIYF. DNA for the CDR3: TGTGCCAGCAGACATAGGGGGCTTGGAAACACCATATATTTT.

V is TRBV27 and J is TRBJ2-1, with 8 bases that match TRBD2. Germline values: CDR1 MNHEY, CDR2 SMNVEV (reference sequence). J was trimmed by 8 bases and V by 5 bases; bases with no gene match: 11. This CDR3 region has 15 residues. The CDR3 is CASSPSDAGGHEQFF. DNA of the CDR3: TGTGCCAGCAGTCCTAGTGATGCGGGGGGTCATGAGCAGTTCTTC.

The V call is TRBV19, the J call TRBJ1-1; no firm D call. V shed 5 bases and J shed 7 bases, with 11 bases lying between them. CDR1 LNHDA and CDR2 SQIVND come from the germline V gene (reference sequence). The CDR3 extends over 12 amino acids. DNA for the CDR3: TGTGCCAGTAGTCCCCGGTCGGGTGAAGCTTTCTTT. It encodes CASSPRSGEAFF.

Here the CDR3 reads CSVGFGTANTEAFF. The CDR3 DNA sequence: TGCAGCGTTGGTTTCGGGACAGCGAACACTGAAGCTTTCTTT. V usage is TRBV29-1 and J usage is TRBJ1-1; 7 nucleotides agree with TRBD1. CDR1 SQVTM and CDR2 ANQGSEA come from the germline V gene. V gave up 4 bases and J gave up 1 base; unmatched junction bases: 6. The CDR3 consists of 14 residues.

This chain connects TRBV28 to TRBJ1-1; weak D call: TRBD1 (5 bases). This CDR3 comprises 13 residues. The ends were cut back, 3 bases at V and 4 bases at J, with 9 bases in the middle. From germline, CDR1 is MDHEN and CDR2 SYDVKM. In DNA, the CDR3 is TGTGCCAGCAGTTTCCTCGGGGGCACTGAAGCTTTCTTT. It specifies CASSFLGGTEAFF.

The rearrangement joins TRBV12-3 or TRBV12-4 to TRBJ1-1; 7 nucleotides line up with TRBD1. V gave up 4 bases and J gave up 7 bases; unmatched junction bases: 3. The CDR3 spans 12 residues. As DNA, the CDR3 is TGTGCCAGCAGTTCCCAGGGGGTTGAAGCTTTCTTT. Amino acid sequence: CASSSQGVEAFF.

The chain couples TRBV7-3 to TRBJ1-4; D remains ambiguous. The germline gives CDR1 SGHTA, CDR2 FQGTGA. The CDR3 sequence is 13 residues long. The V end was cut by 3 bases, the J end by 8 bases, with 10 bases between. The CDR3 region has the DNA TGTGCCAGCAGCTTCTCAGGTTGGGAAAAACTGTTTTTT. This codes for CASSFSGWEKLFF.

The chain uses TRBV21-1 and TRBJ2-7; no DNA check was done on the table's D call, TRBD1. TRBV21-1 is marked as a pseudogene. This CDR3 has 15 residues. CDR3 sequence: CASSPTGESNCEQYF. The CDR3 coding sequence is TGTGCCAGCAGCCCGACAGGGGAGAGTAATTGCGAGCAGTACTTC.

This chain links TRBV3-1 (or the pseudogene TRBV3-2) with TRBJ1-1; TRBD1 agrees at 8 bases. Trimming at V came to 3 bases and at J to 5 bases, leaving 5 bases not matched to a gene. Germline V gives CDR1 LGHDT, CDR2 YNNKEL (reference sequence). The length of the CDR3 is 14 residues. This chain's CDR3 is CASSHTGGGTEAFF. DNA of the CDR3: TGTGCCAGCAGCCATACAGGGGGGGGGACTGAAGCTTTCTTT.

The chain couples TRBV11-3 to TRBJ2-5, with 7 positions matching TRBD2. J lost 3 bases, V lost 4 bases, and 5 bases had no gene match. CDR1 and CDR2 (germline): SGHNT, YENEEA. The CDR3 length is 14 residues. The CDR3 here is CASSSWRGKETQYF. CDR3 bases: TGTGCCAGCAGCTCTTGGCGGGGGAAAGAGACCCAGTACTTC.

The chain recombines TRBV5-1 with TRBJ2-5, with 7 bases that match TRBD2. Germline values: CDR1 SGHRS, CDR2 YFSETQ. The CDR3 runs 13 residues. V was clipped by 0 bases and J by 10 bases; unmatched bases: 6. Here the CDR3 reads CASSLAGTTDQYF. CDR3 in DNA: TGCGCCAGCAGCTTGGCCGGGACTACGGACCAGTACTTC.

This clone was detected only once. The genes are TRBV5-5 and TRBJ2-3, with TRBD2 matching 10 bases. Germline loops: CDR1 SGHKS, CDR2 YYEKEE (reference sequence). This CDR3 has 16 residues. V lost 2 bases to trimming and J lost 5 bases; unmatched junction nucleotides: 8. The CDR3: CASSLAGGPVKDTQYF. DNA for the CDR3: TGTGCCAGCAGCTTAGCGGGGGGGCCGGTAAAAGATACGCAGTATTTT.

The chain recombines TRBV28 with TRBJ2-7; the match to TRBD1 covers 7 bases. CDR1 and CDR2 (germline): MDHEN, SYDVKM. The CDR3 loop spans 14 amino acids. V lost 9 bases, J lost 2 bases, and 10 bases stayed unmatched. CDR3 sequence (DNA): TGTGCCAGTTTTCCCGGGACAGCAACCTACGAGCAGTACTTC. As protein: CASFPGTATYEQYF. Based on the CDR3 plus reference TRBV28 and TRBJ2-7, the full variable domain is DVKVTQSSRYLVKRTGEKVFLECVQDMDHENMFWYRQDPGLGLRLIYFSYDVKMKEKGDIPEGYSVSREKKERFSLILESASTNQTSMYLCASFPGTATYEQYFGPGTRLTVT.

The rearrangement uses TRBV5-1 and TRBJ2-1, with 7 bases matching TRBD1. The CDR3 is 13 amino acids. The germline gives CDR1 SGHRS, CDR2 YFSETQ. The ends lost 4 bases at V and 12 bases at J; junction bases unmatched: 10. This CDR3 reads CASSNTGTEMQFF. The CDR3 nucleotides read TGCGCCAGCAGCAACACCGGGACAGAGATGCAGTTCTTC.